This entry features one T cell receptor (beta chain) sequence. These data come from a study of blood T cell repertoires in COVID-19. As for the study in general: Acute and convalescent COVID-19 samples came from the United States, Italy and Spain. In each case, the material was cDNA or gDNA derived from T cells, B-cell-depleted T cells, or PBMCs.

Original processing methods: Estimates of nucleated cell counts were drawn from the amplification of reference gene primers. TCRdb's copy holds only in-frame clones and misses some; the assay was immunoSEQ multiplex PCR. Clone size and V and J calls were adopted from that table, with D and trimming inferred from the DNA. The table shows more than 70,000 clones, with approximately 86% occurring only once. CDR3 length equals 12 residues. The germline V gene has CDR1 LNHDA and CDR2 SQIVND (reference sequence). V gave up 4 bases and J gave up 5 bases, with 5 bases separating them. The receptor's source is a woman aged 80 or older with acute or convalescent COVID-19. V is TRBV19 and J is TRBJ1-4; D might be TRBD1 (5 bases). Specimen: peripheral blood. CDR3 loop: CASSKGNEKLFF. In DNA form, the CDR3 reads TGTGCCAGTAGTAAGGGGAATGAAAAACTGTTTTTT.